The T cell receptor (beta chain) described here comes from a study of identical twins' blood T cells. Study results and caveats: Twins reportedly had markedly more similar V usage than unrelated donors, even among out-of-frame TCRbeta clonotypes. Mainly, cloneset size products determined shared clonotypes, twins included.

Donors were six healthy women in three monozygous twin pairs. Reared together, all three twin pairs probably met the same infectious agents and vaccines. In TCRdb, the 5' RACE reads were re-called with MiXCR into one record per CDR3 protein. The data contain about 370,000 distinct CDR3 sequences, about 28% of them singletons. For this clonotype: Its antigen remains unidentified.

The source of this sequence is a woman aged 18 to 49 in good health. The sequencing sample was made of PBMCs.

The chain's CDR3 is CSARPTGGTGELFF. Written as DNA, the CDR3 is TGCAGTGCTAGACCTACTGGGGGGACCGGGGAGCTGTTTTTT. This chain uses TRBV20-1 with TRBJ2-2; perhaps TRBD2 as D (6 bases). The CDR3 is 14 residues long. The V and J ends lost 2 bases and 5 bases respectively, with 12 bases between them. Germline CDR1 reads DFQATT; CDR2 reads SNEGSKA (reference sequence).